This TCR beta chain was identified in a study of radiotherapy plus CTLA-4 blockade in lung cancer. Repertoires were generated with immunoSEQ multiplex PCR, while TCRdb's copy carries only in-frame clones and drops some. Seen here are tens of thousands of clones, 60% to 80% observed once, and the top ten hold around 10%. Per the germline V gene, CDR1 is MNHNS and CDR2 is SASEGT. This CDR3 spans 15 amino acids. V lost 0 bases, J lost 2 bases, and 3 bases stayed unmatched. The material sequenced was peripheral blood, taken from a patient treated with radiotherapy plus ipilimumab. This receptor was taken from a human donor with non-small cell lung cancer who had stable disease on radiotherapy plus ipilimumab. V is TRBV6-1 and J is TRBJ2-7, with 8 positions matching TRBD2. This CDR3 is CASSEASGGAYEQYV. The CDR3 DNA sequence: TGTGCCAGCAGTGAAGCCAGCGGGGGTGCCTACGAGCAGTACGTC.